These 22 T cell receptor beta chains share one sample of origin, sequenced in a study of T cells in Graves' hyperthyroidism and ophthalmopathy. Amplification of TCR beta CDR3 regions was performed using RNA transcripts as template. The HTBI primer set was used in a first-round RT-PCR of the TCR CDR3. TCRdb re-derived calls from the multiplex PCR reads in MiXCR, one entry per CDR3 protein. The profile shows over 500,000 distinct CDR3 sequences, roughly 15% of them singletons. Sequenced material: blood. Receptors originate from a woman in her 30s with Graves' ophthalmopathy.

This clonotype was picked up many times. CDR3 DNA: TGCAGTGCTAGGATCCCCTTGGGGGAGACCCAGTACTTC. It is translated as CSARIPLGETQYF. The chain carries TRBV20-1 and TRBJ2-5; no clear D. The CDR3 length is 13 residues. V was clipped by 3 bases and J by 5 bases, with 13 bases between them. Germline CDR1 is DFQATT and CDR2 is SNEGSKA (reference sequence).

Turning to this clonotype: A much larger clone sits a single nucleotide away, making a read error possible. The rearrangement joins TRBV7-6 to TRBJ2-5, with D possibly being TRBD2 (5 bases). V lost 2 bases and J lost 5, with 12 bases in between. CDR1 and CDR2 (germline): SGHVS, FNYEAQ. The CDR3 covers 14 residues. CDR3 loop: CASSLPEGSETQYF. The CDR3 coding sequence is TGTGCCAGCAGCTTACCAGAGGGCAGTGAGACCCAGTACTTC. The entire variable domain, with the rest obtained from reference TRBV7-6 and TRBJ2-5, is as follows: GAGVSQSPRYKVTKRGQDVALRCDPISGHVSLYWYRQALGQGPEFLTYFNYEAQQDKSGLPNDRFSAERPEGSISTLTIQRTEQRDSAMYRCASSLPEGSETQYFGPGTRLLVL.

This clonotype was seen ten or more times. This sequence joins TRBV28 and TRBJ2-7; 7 bases map to TRBD1. Germline V CDR1 and CDR2: MDHEN, SYDVKM. This CDR3 region has 16 residues. V lost 4 bases, J lost 4 bases, and 13 bases stayed unmatched. This chain's CDR3 is CASSWSDRHDSYEQYF. The CDR3 DNA sequence: TGTGCCAGCAGTTGGTCGGACAGGCATGATAGTTACGAGCAGTACTTC.

V is TRBV20-1 and J is TRBJ2-7; possibly TRBD1 for D (5 bases). CDR1 and CDR2 from the germline V gene are DFQATT and SNEGSKA (reference sequence). Trimming removed 0 bases from V and 4 bases from J, with 10 bases in between. The CDR3 extends over 13 amino acids. CDR3 region: CSAREQVDYEQYF. The CDR3 DNA reads as TGCAGTGCTAGAGAACAGGTTGATTACGAGCAGTACTTC.

The chain employs TRBV28 and TRBJ2-5; 11 bases line up with TRBD2. This CDR3 contains 15 residues. J gave up 2 bases and V 6 bases, and 5 bases lay outside the gene matches. Per germline, CDR1 MDHEN and CDR2 SYDVKM. In nucleotides, the CDR3 is TGTGCCAGCAGGGGACTAGCGGCCCCACAAGAGACCCAGTACTTC. It encodes CASRGLAAPQETQYF.

This clonotype turned up a few times. A much bigger clone sits one base away, suggesting this may be a read error. J is TRBJ2-1 and V is TRBV5-1; a possible D gene is TRBD2 (6 bases). The V end lost 4 bases, the J end lost 12 bases, and 11 bases lay between the germline ends. Germline V CDR1 and CDR2: SGHRS, YFSETQ. This CDR3 spans 11 amino acids. CDR3 amino acids: CASSEDGGQFF. In DNA, the CDR3 is TGCGCCAGCAGCGAGGACGGGGGGCAGTTCTTC.

This sequence joins TRBV7-2 and TRBJ2-7; 7 bases line up with TRBD1. The CDR3 has 16 residues. Looked up from germline, CDR1 is SGHTA and CDR2 is FQGNSA. The V and J ends lost 5 bases and 3 bases, in that order; junction bases with no gene match: 13. In DNA form, the CDR3 reads TGTGCCAGCAGCCGAGACAGGGAAACTAGTGTCTACGAGCAGTACTTC. Encoded protein: CASSRDRETSVYEQYF.

This clonotype has more than one count but fewer than ten. The genes are TRBV20-1 and TRBJ1-5; D remains ambiguous. With 6 bases removed from V and 4 bases from J, the gap between germline ends came to 13 bases. This CDR3 has 13 residues. Germline values: CDR1 DFQATT, CDR2 SNEGSKA (reference sequence). The CDR3 nucleotides read TGCAGTGCCCCCGAAAACGGAAATCAGCCCCAGCATTTT. Translated, it gives CSAPENGNQPQHF.

This clonotype was found a few times. The chain combines TRBV10-3 with TRBJ2-7; 7 bases align to TRBD1. Germline V gene data show CDR1 as ENHRY and CDR2 as SYGVKD. With V trimmed by 3 bases and J by 3 bases, 2 bases remained unmatched. This CDR3 is built from 13 residues. CDR3 sequence reads: CAISEAGGYEQYF. As DNA, the CDR3 is TGTGCCATCAGTGAAGCAGGGGGCTACGAGCAGTACTTC.

The rearrangement uses TRBV7-2 and TRBJ1-2, with 8 bases identical to TRBD1. The germline V gene has CDR1 SGHTA and CDR2 FQGNSA. The length of the CDR3 is 14 residues. Losses at the gene ends were 3 bases for V and 6 bases for J; bases not matched to a gene: 6. In DNA, the CDR3 is TGTGCCAGCAGCTTCCGGGACAGGAGGGATGGCTACACCTTC. Its protein product is CASSFRDRRDGYTF.

This clonotype was picked up many times. The gene calls are TRBV10-3 and TRBJ2-3; D is unresolved. The V end was cut by 4 bases, the J end by 5 bases, with 4 bases between. This CDR3 has 11 amino acids. CDR1 is ENHRY, CDR2 SYGVKD, per germline. CDR3 residues: CAISGGDTQYF. The CDR3 DNA follows: TGTGCCATCAGTGGGGGAGATACGCAGTATTTT.

As concerns this clonotype: Since a much larger clone is just one base distant, this may be a read error. The J gene is TRBJ2-1, the V gene TRBV20-1, with TRBD2 matching 9 bases. Trimming at V came to 5 bases and at J to 6 bases, leaving 14 bases not matched to a gene. This CDR3 comprises 16 residues. Germline V gives CDR1 DFQATT, CDR2 SNEGSKA (reference sequence). The CDR3 nucleotides are TGCAGTGCTGGAAAGAGGGCGGGAGGGCCCCTCAATGAGCAGTTCTTC. This sequence encodes CSAGKRAGGPLNEQFF.

This clonotype was seen many times. The chain couples TRBV27 to TRBJ2-1, with no clear D. Germline V lookup: CDR1 MNHEY, CDR2 SMNVEV (reference sequence). Trimming cost V 3 bases and J 8 bases, with 11 bases left between them. The length of the CDR3 is 13 residues. The CDR3 reads CASSLTYTHEQFF. The CDR3 nucleotides read TGTGCCAGCAGTTTGACCTATACGCATGAGCAGTTCTTC.

This clonotype was seen at least ten times. The J gene is TRBJ2-1, the V gene TRBV11-3; TRBD2 agrees at 11 bases. After removal of 5 bases from V and 8 bases from J, the junction contained 11 bases not matched to a gene. This CDR3 is 16 amino acids long. CDR1 is SGHNT and CDR2 is YENEEA in the germline V gene. The CDR3, as DNA: TGTGCCAGCAGCGCCGCCGGGACTAGCGGAGGGGATGAGCAGTTCTTC. Its protein is CASSAAGTSGGDEQFF.

This sequence joins TRBV24-1 and TRBJ2-1; D gene uncertain. This CDR3 is 15 amino acids long. The V end lost 0 bases, the J end lost 3 bases, and 8 bases lay between the germline ends. Germline CDR1 and CDR2: KGHDR and SFDVKD. The CDR3 here is CATSDLVTDYNEQFF. Here the CDR3 DNA reads TGTGCCACCAGTGATTTGGTGACGGACTACAATGAGCAGTTCTTC.

This clonotype was detected ten times or more. V and J are TRBV5-8 and TRBJ1-1; 9 bases are shared with TRBD1. The CDR3 runs to 14 residues. Germline V gene lookup returns CDR1 SGHTS and CDR2 YDEGEE. V was clipped by 5 bases and J by 5 bases; unmatched bases: 7. The CDR3 region is CASRYRGRRTEAFF. The CDR3 DNA is TGTGCCAGCAGATACAGGGGGCGAAGGACTGAAGCTTTCTTT.

This clonotype has a count of ten or more. The J gene is TRBJ2-1, the V gene TRBV20-1, with no clear D. The CDR3 totals 17 residues. Trimming left V 1 base short and J 0 bases short, with 16 bases between. Per germline, CDR1 DFQATT and CDR2 SNEGSKA (reference sequence). The CDR3 sequence: CSARVPVKLSSYNEQFF. In DNA, the CDR3 is TGCAGTGCTAGAGTTCCGGTGAAACTCAGCTCCTACAATGAGCAGTTCTTC.

The sample holds one count of this clonotype. CDR3 sequence (DNA): TGTGCCAGCAGCTTTCTAGCGGGAGTCTACGAGACAGATACGCAGTATTTT. Amino acids: CASSFLAGVYETDTQYF. This chain uses TRBV7-2 with TRBJ2-3; 10 nucleotides align to TRBD2. CDR3 length: 17 residues. Germline assignment: CDR1 SGHTA and CDR2 FQGNSA. Trimming cost V 3 bases and J 3 bases; bases outside gene matches: 9.

The chain combines TRBV20-1 with TRBJ2-3; TRBD2 matches 10 bases. J lost 4 bases, V lost 0 bases, and 4 bases had no gene match. Germline CDR1 reads DFQATT; CDR2 reads SNEGSKA (reference sequence). CDR3 length: 15 residues. This chain's CDR3 is CSARDLAGAADTQYF. The CDR3 DNA sequence: TGCAGTGCTAGAGATCTAGCGGGAGCGGCAGATACGCAGTATTTT.

Ten or more counts support this clonotype. This chain links TRBV27 with TRBJ1-5; D not resolved. Germline values: CDR1 MNHEY, CDR2 SMNVEV (reference sequence). This CDR3 comprises 13 residues. V was clipped by 4 bases and J by 5 bases, with 9 bases between them. The DNA of the CDR3 is TGTGCCAGCAGTTCAGCCAACTATCAGCCCCAGCATTTT. Translated, it gives CASSSANYQPQHF.

This clonotype was detected ten times or more. The chain carries TRBV11-2 and TRBJ1-3; no reliable D call. The CDR3 spans 16 residues. Germline lookup yields CDR1 SGHAT and CDR2 FQNNGV. V dropped 3 bases and J dropped 0 bases, with 12 bases sitting between them. The CDR3: CASSFWTPSSGNTIYF. In nucleotides, the CDR3 is TGTGCCAGCAGCTTCTGGACTCCGAGCTCTGGAAACACCATATATTTT.

This clonotype was detected a few times. V is TRBV6-1 and J is TRBJ2-3; D is possibly TRBD2 (6 bases). CDR3 size: 16 residues. The germline gives CDR1 MNHNS, CDR2 SASEGT. V lost 10 bases to trimming and J lost 0 bases, with 20 bases between them. CDR3 region: CATRWELGGSTDTQYF. CDR3 bases: TGTGCCACCCGGTGGGAGCTCGGGGGAAGCACAGATACGCAGTATTTT.